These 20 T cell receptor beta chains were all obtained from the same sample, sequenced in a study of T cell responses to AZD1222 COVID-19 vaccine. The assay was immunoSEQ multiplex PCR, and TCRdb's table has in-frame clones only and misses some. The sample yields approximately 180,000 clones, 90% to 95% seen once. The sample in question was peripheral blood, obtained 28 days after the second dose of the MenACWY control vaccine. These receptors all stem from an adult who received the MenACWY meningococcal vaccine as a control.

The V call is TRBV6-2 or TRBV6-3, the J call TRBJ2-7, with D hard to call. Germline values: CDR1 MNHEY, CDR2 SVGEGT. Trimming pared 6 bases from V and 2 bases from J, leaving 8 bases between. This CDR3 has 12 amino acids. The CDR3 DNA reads TGTGCCAGCAGATACGAGGCCTACGAGCAGTACTTC. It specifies CASRYEAYEQYF.

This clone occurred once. This chain's CDR3 is CASSLSGTGYNEQFF. CDR3 nucleotide sequence: TGTGCCAGCAGTTTATCCGGGACAGGCTACAATGAGCAGTTCTTC. The rearrangement uses TRBV5-5 and TRBJ2-1; 8 nucleotides line up with TRBD1. CDR3 length: 15 residues. Trimming cost V 5 bases and J 3 bases; bases outside gene matches: 7. The germline V gene encodes CDR1 SGHKS and CDR2 YYEKEE (reference sequence).

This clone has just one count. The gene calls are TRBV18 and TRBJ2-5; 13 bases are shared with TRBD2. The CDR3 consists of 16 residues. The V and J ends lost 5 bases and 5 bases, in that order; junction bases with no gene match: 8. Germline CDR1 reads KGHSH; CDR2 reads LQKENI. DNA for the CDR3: TGTGCCAGCTCAGTCAGGACTAGCGGGAGCTTGGAGACCCAGTACTTC. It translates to CASSVRTSGSLETQYF.

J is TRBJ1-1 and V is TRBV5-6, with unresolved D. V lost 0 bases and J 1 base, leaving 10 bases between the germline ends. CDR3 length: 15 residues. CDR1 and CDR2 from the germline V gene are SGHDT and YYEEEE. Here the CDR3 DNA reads TGTGCCAGCAGCTTGGGACCTCGGACGAACACTGAAGCTTTCTTT. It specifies CASSLGPRTNTEAFF.

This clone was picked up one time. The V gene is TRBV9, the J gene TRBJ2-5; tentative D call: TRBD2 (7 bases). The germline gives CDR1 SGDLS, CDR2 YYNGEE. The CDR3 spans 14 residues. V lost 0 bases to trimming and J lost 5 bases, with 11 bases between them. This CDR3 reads CASSVGGGAETQYF. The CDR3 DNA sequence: TGTGCCAGCAGCGTAGGAGGGGGGGCGGAGACCCAGTACTTC.

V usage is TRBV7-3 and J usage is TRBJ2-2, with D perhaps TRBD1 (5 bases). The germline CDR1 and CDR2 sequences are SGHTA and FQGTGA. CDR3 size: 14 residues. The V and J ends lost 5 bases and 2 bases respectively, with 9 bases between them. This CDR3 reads CASSRGQNTGELFF. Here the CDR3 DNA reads TGTGCCAGCAGCCGAGGACAAAACACCGGGGAGCTGTTTTTT.

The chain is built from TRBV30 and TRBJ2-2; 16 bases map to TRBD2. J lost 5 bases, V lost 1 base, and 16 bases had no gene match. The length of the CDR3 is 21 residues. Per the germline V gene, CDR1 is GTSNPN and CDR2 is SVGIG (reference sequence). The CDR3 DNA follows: TGTGCCTGGAGTGACTTTGCGGGACTAGCGGGGGGGAGGAGAGGAACCGGGGAGCTGTTTTTT. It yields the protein CAWSDFAGLAGGRRGTGELFF.

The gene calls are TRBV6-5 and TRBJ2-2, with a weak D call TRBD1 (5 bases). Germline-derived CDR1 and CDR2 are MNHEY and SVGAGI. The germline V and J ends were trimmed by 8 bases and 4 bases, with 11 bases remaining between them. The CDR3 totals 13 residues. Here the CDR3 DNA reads TGTGCCAGCGGACATCCACCCACCGGGGAGCTGTTTTTT. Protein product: CASGHPPTGELFF.

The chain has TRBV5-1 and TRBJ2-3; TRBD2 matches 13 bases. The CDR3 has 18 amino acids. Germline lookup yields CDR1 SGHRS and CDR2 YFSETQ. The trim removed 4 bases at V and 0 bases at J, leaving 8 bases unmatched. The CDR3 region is CASSQRTSGSSSTDTQYF. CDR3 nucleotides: TGCGCCAGCAGCCAGCGGACTAGCGGGAGTTCTAGCACAGATACGCAGTATTTT.

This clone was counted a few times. The CDR3 is CASSLPGPRPGELFF. CDR3 sequence (DNA): TGTGCCAGCTCGCTTCCGGGCCCCCGGCCCGGGGAGCTGTTTTTT. The rearrangement links TRBV18 to TRBJ2-2; no definite D call. Germline assignment: CDR1 KGHSH and CDR2 LQKENI. The CDR3 runs 15 residues. V was pared by 6 bases and J by 6 bases, with 17 bases between.

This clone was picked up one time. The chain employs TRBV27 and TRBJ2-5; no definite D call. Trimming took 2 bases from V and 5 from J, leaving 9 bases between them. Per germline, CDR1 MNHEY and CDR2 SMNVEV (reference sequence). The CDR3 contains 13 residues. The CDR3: CASSLEDGETQYF. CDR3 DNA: TGTGCCAGCAGTTTAGAGGACGGGGAGACCCAGTACTTC.

This CDR3 is CASSMGTSGYTF. The CDR3 coding sequence is TGTGCCAGTAGTATGGGGACTAGTGGCTACACCTTC. The chain employs TRBV19 and TRBJ1-2, with D possibly matching TRBD1 (5 bases). Germline loops: CDR1 LNHDA, CDR2 SQIVND (reference sequence). The CDR3 contains 12 residues. The germline V and J ends were trimmed by 3 bases and 7 bases, with 9 bases remaining between them.

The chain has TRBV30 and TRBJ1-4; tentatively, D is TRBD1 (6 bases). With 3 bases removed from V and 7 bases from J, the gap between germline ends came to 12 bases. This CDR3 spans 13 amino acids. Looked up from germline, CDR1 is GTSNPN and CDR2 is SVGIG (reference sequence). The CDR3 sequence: CAWRRGGREKLFF. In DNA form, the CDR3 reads TGTGCCTGGAGGAGAGGGGGGCGTGAAAAACTGTTTTTT.

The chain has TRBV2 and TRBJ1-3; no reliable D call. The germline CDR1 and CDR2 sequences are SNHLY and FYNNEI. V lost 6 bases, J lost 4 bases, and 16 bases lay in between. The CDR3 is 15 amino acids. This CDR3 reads CASSTDLPWGNTIYF. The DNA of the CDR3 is TGTGCCAGCAGCACGGACCTACCCTGGGGAAACACCATATATTTT.

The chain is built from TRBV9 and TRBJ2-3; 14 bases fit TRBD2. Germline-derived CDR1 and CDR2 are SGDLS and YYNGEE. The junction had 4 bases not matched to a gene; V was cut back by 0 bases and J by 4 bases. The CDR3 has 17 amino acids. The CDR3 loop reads CASSVGTSGRRADTQYF. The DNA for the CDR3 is TGTGCCAGCAGCGTAGGGACTAGCGGGAGGAGAGCAGATACGCAGTATTTT.

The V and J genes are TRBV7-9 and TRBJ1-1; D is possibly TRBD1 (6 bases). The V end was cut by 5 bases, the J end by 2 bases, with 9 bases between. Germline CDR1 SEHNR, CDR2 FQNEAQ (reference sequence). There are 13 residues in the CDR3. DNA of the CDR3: TGTGCCAGCAGCCGGACAGTTAACACTGAAGCTTTCTTT. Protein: CASSRTVNTEAFF.

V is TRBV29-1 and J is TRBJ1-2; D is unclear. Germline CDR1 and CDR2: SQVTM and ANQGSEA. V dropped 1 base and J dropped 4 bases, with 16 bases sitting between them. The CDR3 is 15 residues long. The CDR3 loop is CSVEAAAASFYGYTF. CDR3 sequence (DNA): TGCAGCGTTGAAGCTGCCGCAGCCTCGTTCTATGGCTACACCTTC.

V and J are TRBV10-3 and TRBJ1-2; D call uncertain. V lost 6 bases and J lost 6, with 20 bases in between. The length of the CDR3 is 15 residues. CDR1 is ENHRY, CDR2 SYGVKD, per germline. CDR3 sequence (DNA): TGTGCCATCAGGGAACTCGTTGCTCGGCCCAATGGCTACACCTTC. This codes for CAIRELVARPNGYTF.

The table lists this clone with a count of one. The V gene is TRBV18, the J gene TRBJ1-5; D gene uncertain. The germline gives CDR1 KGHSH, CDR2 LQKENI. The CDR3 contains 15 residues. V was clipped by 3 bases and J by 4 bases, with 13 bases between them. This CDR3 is CASSPTGVPNQPQHF. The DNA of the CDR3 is TGTGCCAGCTCACCTACTGGGGTACCAAATCAGCCCCAGCATTTT. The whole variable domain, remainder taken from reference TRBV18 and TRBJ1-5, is NAGVMQNPRHLVRRRGQEARLRCSPMKGHSHVYWYRQLPEEGLKFMVYLQKENIIDESGMPKERFSAEFPKEGPSILRIQQVVRGDSAAYFCASSPTGVPNQPQHFGDGTRLSIL.

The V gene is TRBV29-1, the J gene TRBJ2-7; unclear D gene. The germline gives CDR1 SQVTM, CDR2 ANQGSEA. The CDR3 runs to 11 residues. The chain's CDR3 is CSSGHGHEQYF. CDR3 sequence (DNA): TGCAGTTCGGGTCACGGGCACGAGCAGTACTTC.